This T cell receptor (beta chain) was identified in a study of PD-1 blockade in classical Hodgkin lymphoma. Whole-study context: Administration of nivolumab to patients was at 3 mg/kg intravenously every 2 weeks. General study results and limits: With CD4+ cells, TCR diversity rose significantly by C4D1, but not with CD8+ cells. Repertoire differences lack defined causes, possibly disease activity or prior therapy.

With 7 bases removed from V and 3 bases from J, the gap between germline ends came to 15 bases. Germline lookup yields CDR1 MNHEY and CDR2 SMNVEV (reference sequence). The CDR3 length is 14 residues. Comment on this clone: Its antigen is unidentified.

This table comes from immunoSEQ multiplex PCR, and its TCRdb copy is limited to in-frame clones, with some not included. This table has about 4,700 clones, 60% to 70% appearing once. Each patient relapsed following autologous stem cell transplantation, and prior brentuximab vedotin exposure differed. The sequence was collected from a human donor with classical Hodgkin lymphoma. The chain uses TRBV27 and TRBJ1-1; maybe TRBD1 (5 bases). Here the sequenced sample was peripheral blood mononuclear cells (PBMCs), taken before the second cycle of nivolumab. The CDR3 sequence: CASTSAGWDTEAFF. In DNA, the CDR3 is TGTGCCAGCACCTCGGCAGGGTGGGACACTGAAGCTTTCTTT.